Sequencing of this TCR beta chain was carried out in a study of cytomegalovirus exposure and HLA in healthy donors. Study-level information: Falling in the Caucasian-associated ancestry cluster were 65% to 90% of approximately 410 genotyped donors.

Germline V gene lookup returns CDR1 MDHEN and CDR2 SYDVKM. V lost 8 bases and J 4 bases, leaving 12 bases between the germline ends. The CDR3 sequence is 13 residues long. With 60 Vbeta and 13 Jbeta primers, the PCR was carried out. Libraries were prepared by immunoSEQ multiplex PCR; TCRdb keeps only in-frame clonotypes and omits some of them. The sample carries 120,000 to 150,000 clones, 80% recorded once. This clone was detected a few times. The chain joins TRBV28 to TRBJ2-1; tentatively, D is TRBD1 (6 bases). This receptor was obtained from a man aged 25-45 years in good health and CMV-seronegative. Sample: PBMCs. The CDR3 is CASGGSRYNEQFF. The DNA of the CDR3 is TGTGCCAGCGGGGGCAGTCGTTACAATGAGCAGTTCTTC.